Listed below are T cell receptor beta chains from one sample, sequenced in a study of blood T cell repertoires in COVID-19. Profiled with immunoSEQ multiplex PCR; TCRdb holds only in-frame clones, not every one. Here the sample spans 200,000 to 250,000 clones, 85% to 90% being singletons. The sample was peripheral blood. The receptors were gathered from an elderly man with acute or convalescent COVID-19. Each CDR3 is given with its conserved first and last residue. D genes are given only for firm matches. Rows give clone size only sometimes, using once, few, many, or a class for an expanded clone.

clone_size	d_call	j_call	v_call	cdr3_aa	cdr3_nt
-	-	TRBJ2-3	TRBV7-2	CASSLWEGTDTQYF	TGTGCCAGCAGCTTGTGGGAGGGCACAGATACGCAGTATTTT
once	TRBD1	TRBJ2-5	TRBV18	CASSPARGTGDQETQYF	TGTGCCAGCTCACCAGCCCGCGGAACAGGGGACCAAGAGACCCAGTACTTC
-	TRBD1	TRBJ1-1	TRBV28	CASSLSTGGANEAFF	TGTGCCAGCAGTTTATCGACAGGGGGCGCAAATGAAGCTTTCTTT
-	TRBD2	TRBJ2-7	TRBV10-3	CAIRPGLADSYEQYF	TGTGCCATCAGACCGGGACTAGCGGACTCCTACGAGCAGTACTTC
-	-	TRBJ2-2	TRBV3-1/TRBV3-2	CASSRRGDTGELFF	TGTGCCAGCAGCCGGAGGGGAGACACCGGGGAGCTGTTTTTT
-	TRBD1	TRBJ1-5	TRBV18	CASSQGASNQPQHF	TGTGCCAGCTCACAGGGGGCTAGTAATCAGCCCCAGCATTTT
-	TRBD1	TRBJ2-7	TRBV5-6	CASSTRTGEYEQYF	TGTGCCAGCAGCACAAGGACAGGGGAGTACGAGCAGTACTTC
-	-	TRBJ2-5	TRBV24-1	CATSDPGAPQETQYF	TGTGCCACCAGTGATCCGGGAGCCCCCCAAGAGACCCAGTACTTC
once	-	TRBJ1-5	TRBV30	CAWSHAGVNQPQHF	TGTGCCTGGAGTCATGCAGGGGTCAATCAGCCCCAGCATTTT
-	-	TRBJ2-7	TRBV5-8	CASSWKGVWNEQYF	TGTGCCAGCAGCTGGAAGGGGGTCTGGAACGAGCAGTACTTC
few	-	TRBJ2-4	TRBV19	CASSIGGGPDIQYF	TGTGCCAGTAGCATCGGAGGGGGCCCGGACATTCAGTACTTC
-	-	TRBJ2-5	TRBV12-3/TRBV12-4	CASSLVGLWTQYF	TGTGCCAGCAGTTTAGTCGGGTTATGGACCCAGTACTTC
-	-	TRBJ2-3	TRBV20-1	CSASRGGNSGTDTQYF	TGCAGTGCTAGTCGGGGAGGCAATTCGGGTACAGATACGCAGTATTTT
-	-	TRBJ1-2	TRBV7-2	CASSQRSGGGTLYGYTF	TGTGCCAGCAGCCAAAGGTCGGGTGGCGGGACGCTTTATGGCTACACCTTC
-	TRBD2	TRBJ2-7	TRBV4-1	CASSQDPTGTSSLEQYF	TGCGCCAGCAGCCAAGATCCTACCGGGACTAGTAGTCTCGAGCAGTACTTC
-	TRBD2	TRBJ2-5	TRBV7-9	CASSFAGGFGETQYF	TGTGCCAGCAGCTTTGCGGGAGGGTTCGGGGAGACCCAGTACTTC